The sequence of this T cell receptor beta chain was determined in a study of T cells in Graves' hyperthyroidism and ophthalmopathy. Study-level results: Clonotypes that were expanded in thyroid above 0.001 mostly appeared in blood too. Ophthalmopathy, as predicted by the model, came a median 6.5 months after the prediction.

Using RNA transcripts as the source, TCR beta CDR3 regions were amplified. HTBI primers were used for first-round RT-PCR of the TCR CDR3. TCRdb redid the calling of the multiplex PCR reads with MiXCR, one entry per CDR3 protein. This sample yields almost 250,000 distinct CDR3 sequences, of which approximately 23% are seen a single time; 35% belongs to the top ten. V gave up 4 bases and J gave up 5 bases; unmatched junction bases: 14. The CDR3 sequence is 16 residues long. CDR1 is ENHRY, CDR2 SYGVKD, per germline. The source of the PBMCs was more than 9.5 ml of fresh peripheral blood. This clonotype was recorded at least ten times. Its antigen remains unknown.

The genes are TRBV10-3 and TRBJ2-7; TRBD1 matches at 7 bases. This receptor was taken from a woman aged 35 to 49 with Graves' ophthalmopathy. Sequencing was done on a sample of blood. Here the CDR3 reads CAISASGGQQSHEQYF. The CDR3 DNA is TGTGCCATCAGTGCCTCTGGGGGACAGCAAAGCCACGAGCAGTACTTC.